The 13 T cell receptor beta chains given below trace back to one sample, sequenced in a study of cytomegalovirus exposure and HLA in healthy donors (TCRdb year 2017). Library generation was performed with the immunoSEQ multiplex PCR assay. For the multiplex PCR, a mixture combining 60 forward primers for TCR Vbeta segments and 13 reverse primers for TCR Jbeta segments was used. Entries here come from immuneACCESS through TCRdb and include only in-frame sequences with V and J called. Some clones fail to appear in such tables; in the studies checked, an unresolved V gene covers under half of the shortfall, and the cause of the remainder is unknown. The table for this sample shows some 110,000 clones. The ten largest clones take up 2.5% to 3% of the sample. Sequencing input: PBMCs. The receptors stem from a man aged 25 to 40 in good health and CMV-seronegative.

This rearrangement joins TRBV28 to TRBJ2-1; TRBD1 matches 7 bases. Germline loops: CDR1 MDHEN, CDR2 SYDVKM. CDR3 length: 15 amino acids. J lost 2 bases, V lost 6 bases, and 7 bases had no gene match. DNA for the CDR3: TGTGCCAGCAGCCAGTACAGGGGCCCCTACAATGAGCAGTTCTTC. Its protein is CASSQYRGPYNEQFF. Full variable domain (missing parts from reference TRBV28 and TRBJ2-1): DVKVTQSSRYLVKRTGEKVFLECVQDMDHENMFWYRQDPGLGLRLIYFSYDVKMKEKGDIPEGYSVSREKKERFSLILESASTNQTSMYLCASSQYRGPYNEQFFGPGTRLTVL.

The chain uses TRBV6-5 and TRBJ1-5; D not certain. The CDR3 runs to 13 residues. The germline CDR1 and CDR2 sequences are MNHEY and SVGAGI. V lost 7 bases, J lost 4 bases, and 11 bases lay in between. CDR3 loop: CASNSRGNQPQHF. CDR3 in DNA: TGTGCCAGCAATTCTCGGGGAAATCAGCCCCAGCATTTT.

J is TRBJ1-2 and V is TRBV7-2; TRBD1 aligns across 7 bases. CDR3 size: 14 residues. The germline CDR1 and CDR2 sequences are SGHTA and FQGNSA. Losses at the gene ends were 5 bases for V and 4 bases for J; bases not matched to a gene: 7. CDR3 coding DNA: TGTGCCAGCAGCCCATATGGGACAGCCTATGGCTACACCTTC. It is translated as CASSPYGTAYGYTF. The full variable domain, completed using reference TRBV7-2 and TRBJ1-2, is GAGVSQSPSNKVTEKGKDVELRCDPISGHTALYWYRQSLGQGLEFLIYFQGNSAPDKSGLPSDRFSAERTGGSVSTLTIQRTQQEDSAVYLCASSPYGTAYGYTFGSGTRLTVV.

The chain couples TRBV19 to TRBJ2-2, with 12 bases that match TRBD2. V lost 5 bases, J lost 5 bases, and 3 bases stayed unmatched. This CDR3 has 15 residues. CDR1 and CDR2 (germline): LNHDA, SQIVND (reference sequence). Here the CDR3 DNA reads TGTGCCAGTAGTTTCGGGACTAGCGGGACCGGGGAGCTGTTTTTT. The encoded protein is CASSFGTSGTGELFF. Full variable domain (outside the CDR3, taken from reference TRBV19 and TRBJ2-2): DGGITQSPKYLFRKEGQNVTLSCEQNLNHDAMYWYRQDPGQGLRLIYYSQIVNDFQKGDIAEGYSVSREKKESFPLTVTSAQKNPTAFYLCASSFGTSGTGELFFGEGSRLTVL.

The J gene is TRBJ2-3, the V gene TRBV12-2; the DNA was not compared with TRBD1, the D call given in the table. TRBV12-2 is labeled a pseudogene. The CDR3 is 16 residues long. DNA for the CDR3: TGTGCAAGTCGCCCGGGACAGGGCCGGGAGACAGATACGCAGTATTTT. Translated: CASRPGQGRETDTQYF.

V is TRBV7-3 and J is TRBJ2-2, with D hard to call. This CDR3 has 16 residues. CDR1 SGHTA and CDR2 FQGTGA come from the germline V gene. V was pared by 5 bases and J by 0 bases, with 13 bases between. The DNA for the CDR3 is TGTGCCAGCAGCCTATACGGCAGCGCGAACACCGGGGAGCTGTTTTTT. Residues: CASSLYGSANTGELFF.

The V and J genes are TRBV28 and TRBJ1-1; weak D call: TRBD1 (6 bases). The ends were cut back, 4 bases at V and 1 base at J, with 7 bases in the middle. CDR3 length: 13 residues. The germline V gene encodes CDR1 MDHEN and CDR2 SYDVKM. DNA for the CDR3: TGTGCCAGCAGTTCAGGGGCGAACACTGAAGCTTTCTTT. Encoded protein: CASSSGANTEAFF.

This chain connects TRBV4-2 to TRBJ2-2; 9 bases are a match to TRBD1. V lost 4 bases and J lost 0; bases outside the gene matches: 9. The germline V gene has CDR1 LGHNA and CDR2 YNFKEQ. The CDR3 is 18 residues long. CDR3 in DNA: TGTGCCAGCAGCCCTTTGGGACAGGGAGGCGCGAACACCGGGGAGCTGTTTTTT. Encoded protein: CASSPLGQGGANTGELFF.

The gene calls are TRBV4-1 and TRBJ2-7; maybe TRBD2 (6 bases). Per the germline V gene, CDR1 is MGHRA and CDR2 is YSYEKL. CDR3 length: 15 residues. V lost 4 bases and J 0 bases, leaving 13 bases between the germline ends. For the CDR3, the DNA is TGCGCCAGCAGCCGAGGGGTCGGGAGCTCCTACGAGCAGTACTTC. Translated, it gives CASSRGVGSSYEQYF.

The chain joins TRBV7-9 to TRBJ2-5; D not certain. The DNA end lines up better with TRBJ2-7; the J call may be wrong. Germline loops: CDR1 SEHNR, CDR2 FQNEAQ (reference sequence). The CDR3 extends over 14 amino acids. CDR3: CASSDQVLSYEQYF. The DNA for the CDR3 is TGTGCCAGCAGCGACCAGGTCCTCTCCTACGAGCAGTACTTC.

The CDR3 protein is CAWSVSLAGGDEQFF. The CDR3 DNA sequence: TGTGCCTGGAGTGTATCCCTAGCGGGAGGCGATGAGCAGTTCTTC. The rearrangement uses TRBV30 and TRBJ2-1; TRBD2 aligns across 11 bases. The germline CDR1 and CDR2 sequences are GTSNPN and SVGIG (reference sequence). The CDR3 is 15 amino acids. J gave up 8 bases and V 0 bases, and 6 bases lay outside the gene matches.

As to this clone: One end of the junction fails to match germline, which may point to a read error. The rearrangement links TRBV29-1 to TRBJ2-2, with 7 nucleotides matching TRBD2. The germline gives CDR1 SQVTM, CDR2 ANQGSEA. The CDR3 sequence is 15 residues long. CDR3 DNA sequence: TGCAGCGTTGGGGGCGGGAGCGAGAACACCGCGGAGCTGTTTTTT. It encodes CSVGGGSENTAELFF.

The V call is TRBV19, the J call TRBJ1-3, with TRBD1 as a possible D gene (6 bases). CDR1 and CDR2 (germline): LNHDA, SQIVND (reference sequence). Trimming shortened V by 4 bases and J by 7 bases, and 14 bases separated the two germline ends. CDR3 length: 14 residues. Written as DNA, the CDR3 is TGTGCCAGTAGTACCGGACAGCTACTTAACACCATATATTTT. This translates into CASSTGQLLNTIYF. Full variable domain (rest looked up from reference TRBV19 and TRBJ1-3): DGGITQSPKYLFRKEGQNVTLSCEQNLNHDAMYWYRQDPGQGLRLIYYSQIVNDFQKGDIAEGYSVSREKKESFPLTVTSAQKNPTAFYLCASSTGQLLNTIYFGEGSWLTVV.